A single sample gave rise to the 5 T cell receptor beta chains below, sequenced in a study of T-cell reconstitution after alpha-beta-depleted transplantation in children. This sample's TCRbeta library carried unique molecular identifier barcodes. Each CDR3 protein is one row after TCRdb ran MiXCR on the PCR reads. The table includes around 700,000 distinct CDR3 sequences, around 13% detected once. This specimen was PBMCs, taken before TCRalphabeta/CD19-depleted stem cell transplant. These receptors were collected from a girl aged 2-10 years with congenital amegakaryocytic thrombocytopenia, due to receive a stem cell transplant.

This clonotype has a count of ten or more. The chain couples TRBV29-1 to TRBJ2-7, with D perhaps assigned TRBD1 or TRBD2 (5 bases each). The germline V gene has CDR1 SQVTM and CDR2 ANQGSEA. The length of the CDR3 is 11 residues. The germline V and J ends were trimmed by 7 bases and 3 bases, with 10 bases remaining between them. CDR3 sequence (DNA): TGCAGCGCCGGTGGGGGCTACGAGCAGTACTTC. Amino acid sequence: CSAGGGYEQYF.

There are many counts of this clonotype. This sequence joins TRBV25-1 and TRBJ2-3; TRBD2 aligns across 14 bases. The CDR3 sequence is 16 residues long. From germline, CDR1 is MGHDK and CDR2 SYGVNS. V lost 9 bases, J lost 4 bases, and 9 bases stayed unmatched. The CDR3 loop reads CARCARLAGGPDTQYF. The DNA for the CDR3 is TGTGCCAGATGCGCACGACTAGCGGGAGGGCCAGATACGCAGTATTTT.

This clonotype has at least ten counts. The rearrangement joins TRBV5-1 to TRBJ1-1; D call uncertain. This CDR3 contains 14 residues. The germline V gene has CDR1 SGHRS and CDR2 YFSETQ. Trimming removed 2 bases from V and 1 base from J, with 9 bases in between. CDR3 residues: CASSLVGSNTEAFF. Written as DNA, the CDR3 is TGCGCCAGCAGCTTAGTCGGCTCGAACACTGAAGCTTTCTTT.

This clonotype showed up many times. The gene calls are TRBV20-1 and TRBJ2-1; D perhaps matches TRBD1 (6 bases). Trimming took off 1 base at V and 5 bases at J, with 18 bases between the two ends. CDR3 size: 16 residues. CDR1 and CDR2 from the germline V gene are DFQATT and SNEGSKA (reference sequence). DNA of the CDR3: TGCAGTGCTAGAGGCCCACAGGGATTTCCAAACAATGAGCAGTTCTTC. Translated, it gives CSARGPQGFPNNEQFF.

This clonotype has just a few counts. The rearrangement uses TRBV5-1 and TRBJ2-1; 8 bases align to TRBD1. V lost 2 bases and J lost 7; bases outside the gene matches: 8. The CDR3 has 15 amino acids. Germline V gene data show CDR1 as SGHRS and CDR2 as YFSETQ. In DNA, the CDR3 is TGCGCCAGCAGCTTCGAGTTTACAGGGGGGAATGAGCAGTTCTTC. Its protein product is CASSFEFTGGNEQFF.